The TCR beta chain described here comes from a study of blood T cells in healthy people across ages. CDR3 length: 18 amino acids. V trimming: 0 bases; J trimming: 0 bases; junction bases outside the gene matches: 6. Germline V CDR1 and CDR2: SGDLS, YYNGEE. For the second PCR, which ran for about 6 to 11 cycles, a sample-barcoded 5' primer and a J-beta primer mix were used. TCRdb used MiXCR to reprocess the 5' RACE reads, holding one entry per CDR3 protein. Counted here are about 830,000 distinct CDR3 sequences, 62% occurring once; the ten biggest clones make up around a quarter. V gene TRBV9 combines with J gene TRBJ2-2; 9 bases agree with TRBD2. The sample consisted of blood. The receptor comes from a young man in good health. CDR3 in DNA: TGTGCCAGCAGCGTAGGACCAGGCGGGGGGGCGAACACCGGGGAGCTGTTTTTT. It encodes CASSVGPGGGANTGELFF. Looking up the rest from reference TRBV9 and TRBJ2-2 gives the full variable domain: DSGVTQTPKHLITATGQRVTLRCSPRSGDLSVYWYQQSLDQGLQFLIQYYNGEERAKGNILERFSAQQFPDLHSELNLSSLELGDSALYFCASSVGPGGGANTGELFFGEGSRLTVL.